These T cell receptor beta chains were read from a single sample in a study of spatial heterogeneity in lung cancer. TCRdb fed the 5' RACE reads into MiXCR, producing one record per CDR3 protein. Of 20,000 to 25,000 distinct CDR3 sequences in the sample, about 5.6% were seen once. Sequenced here: PBMCs, sampled at surgery. The receptors come from a male donor with early-stage non-small cell lung cancer. The CDR3 runs from the conserved cysteine through the conserved F or W. A D gene is named only where the DNA matches it firmly. Clone size is not always given. Where it is, it says once, few, many or a class for expanded clones.

d_call j_call clone_size v_call cdr3_aa cdr3_nt
TRBD2 TRBJ2-5 many TRBV6-5 CASSRTSGQETQYF TGTGCCAGCAGTCGGACTAGCGGCCAAGAGACCCAGTACTTC
TRBD1 TRBJ2-2 . TRBV27 CASRTGSTLGGELFF TGTGCCAGCAGGACAGGGTCCACCCTAGGCGGGGAGCTGTTTTTT
. TRBJ2-7 medium-sized TRBV29-1 CSVARNGEQYF TGCAGCGTTGCTAGGAACGGCGAGCAGTACTTC
TRBD2 TRBJ2-1 many TRBV12-5 CASGLVLAGGRSEQFF TGTGCTAGTGGTTTGGTACTAGCGGGAGGTAGGAGTGAGCAGTTCTTC
TRBD2 TRBJ2-1 . TRBV29-1 CSVEASGAYEQFF TGCAGCGTTGAGGCTAGCGGGGCCTATGAGCAGTTCTTC
TRBD1 TRBJ2-7 many TRBV7-8 CASSRDRESGQYF TGTGCCAGCAGCCGGGACAGGGAATCCGGGCAGTACTTC
. TRBJ1-6 many TRBV2 CASKRRVDVNSPLHF TGTGCCAGCAAACGACGCGTCGATGTCAATTCACCCCTCCACTTT
TRBD2 TRBJ2-5 many TRBV20-1 CSRGGTSEETQYF TGCAGCCGGGGGGGGACTTCTGAGGAGACCCAGTACTTC
. TRBJ1-2 many TRBV18 CASSPGHNYGYTF TGTGCCAGCTCGCCGGGACACAACTATGGCTACACCTTC
. TRBJ2-7 many TRBV2 CASSESPPGSSYEQYF TGTGCCAGCAGTGAATCCCCCCCCGGAAGCTCCTACGAGCAGTACTTC
. TRBJ2-1 many TRBV7-2 CASSLGTGKAYNEQFF TGTGCCAGCAGCTTAGGTACCGGGAAGGCCTACAATGAGCAGTTCTTC
TRBD2 TRBJ2-5 many TRBV12-3/TRBV12-4 CASSLAGLADQETQYF TGTGCCAGCAGTTTAGCGGGACTAGCGGACCAAGAGACCCAGTACTTC
. TRBJ2-5 few TRBV21-1 CASSTQTGNYGQETQYF TGTGCCAGCAGCACCCAGACAGGGAATTACGGTCAAGAGACCCAGTACTTC
. TRBJ2-2 many TRBV7-2 CASSLIPSGPGLTGELFF TGTGCCAGCAGCTTAATCCCCTCGGGGCCGGGATTAACCGGGGAGCTGTTTTTT
. TRBJ2-5 many TRBV7-3 CASSMDIRGTQYF TGTGCCAGCAGCATGGACATTCGGGGGACCCAGTACTTC
TRBD1 TRBJ2-1 many TRBV12-3/TRBV12-4 CASSLRDRVAGEQFF TGTGCCAGCAGCCTGAGGGACAGGGTGGCGGGTGAGCAGTTCTTC
. TRBJ2-6 . TRBV12-3/TRBV12-4 CASSLVGAGANVLTF TGTGCCAGCAGTTTAGTGGGGGCTGGGGCCAACGTCCTGACTTTC
. TRBJ2-1 many TRBV7-2 CASSRTRRNEQFF TGTGCCAGCAGCCGGACCCGTAGGAATGAGCAGTTCTTC
. TRBJ2-2 medium-sized TRBV29-1 CSVEGGNTGELFF TGCAGCGTTGAAGGAGGGAACACCGGGGAGCTGTTTTTT
. TRBJ2-5 . TRBV27 CASRAEGRETQYF TGTGCCAGCCGGGCGGAGGGCCGAGAGACCCAGTACTTC
. TRBJ2-7 many TRBV27 CASSLLSPDYEQYF TGTGCCAGCAGTTTACTCTCTCCCGATTACGAGCAGTACTTC
. TRBJ1-2 . TRBV14 CASSQEGRGSLYGYTF TGTGCCAGCAGCCAAGAAGGAAGGGGTTCCTTATATGGCTACACCTTC
. TRBJ2-6 many TRBV5-1 CASSLETVLYSGANVLTF TGCGCCAGCAGCTTGGAGACAGTGCTATACTCTGGGGCCAACGTCCTGACTTTC
. TRBJ2-7 many TRBV15 CATSSGAGTRYEQYF TGTGCCACCAGCAGTGGAGCCGGGACCAGGTACGAGCAGTACTTC
. TRBJ1-1 many TRBV12-3/TRBV12-4 CASSYRQNANTEAFF TGTGCCAGCAGTTACAGACAGAACGCGAACACTGAAGCTTTCTTT
. TRBJ2-7 few TRBV29-1 CSVEDGTNYEQYF TGCAGCGTTGAAGATGGGACAAATTACGAGCAGTACTTC
. TRBJ2-1 many TRBV20-1 CSAIGGDIYNEQFF TGCAGTGCTATTGGCGGGGACATTTACAATGAGCAGTTCTTC
TRBD2 TRBJ2-3 many TRBV5-4 CASSLVPAREADTQYF TGTGCCAGCAGCTTGGTACCAGCGCGGGAGGCAGATACGCAGTATTTT
TRBD2 TRBJ2-7 many TRBV28 CASSVSGSGGGEQYF TGTGCCAGCAGCGTTAGCGGGAGTGGAGGAGGAGAGCAGTACTTC
. TRBJ2-7 many TRBV7-3 CASRKVYGPQQNYEQYF TGTGCCAGCAGAAAAGTCTACGGGCCCCAACAAAACTACGAGCAGTACTTC
TRBD2 TRBJ2-1 few TRBV3-1 CASSTPRGRDEQFF TGTGCCAGCAGCACTCCCCGGGGGAGGGATGAGCAGTTCTTC
. TRBJ1-1 many TRBV6-5 CASSYWAGSGENGAFF TGTGCCAGCAGTTACTGGGCAGGGTCGGGAGAAAATGGAGCTTTCTTT
. TRBJ1-1 . TRBV27 CASKWRERRAMGGGTEAFF TGTGCCAGCAAATGGCGGGAAAGGCGAGCAATGGGGGGAGGCACTGAAGCTTTCTTT
. TRBJ2-1 many TRBV6-4 CASSGYLRSLPYNEQFF TGTGCCAGCAGCGGTTACCTTCGTTCCCTCCCTTACAATGAGCAGTTCTTC
. TRBJ1-1 many TRBV7-2 CASSSSVVMNTEAFF TGTGCCAGCAGCTCTTCTGTGGTAATGAACACTGAAGCTTTCTTT
. TRBJ2-1 many TRBV3-2 CASSQDTQPSYNEQFF TGTGCCAGCAGCCAAGACACACAGCCCTCCTACAATGAGCAGTTCTTC
TRBD1 TRBJ2-3 many TRBV7-2 CASSARQGADTQYF TGTGCCAGCAGCGCAAGACAGGGTGCAGATACGCAGTATTTT
TRBD2 TRBJ2-7 . TRBV6-5 CASRSAHSGGYYEQYF TGTGCCAGCAGATCGGCCCATAGCGGGGGGTACTACGAGCAGTACTTC
. TRBJ2-1 . TRBV9 CASSVGMSSYNEQFF TGTGCCAGCAGCGTAGGAATGAGCTCCTACAATGAGCAGTTCTTC
. TRBJ2-7 many TRBV6-5 CASSYGPLSYEQYF TGTGCCAGCAGTTACGGTCCACTCTCCTACGAGCAGTACTTC
TRBD2 TRBJ2-7 many TRBV29-1 CSVGSGRYEQYF TGCAGCGTTGGTAGCGGGAGATACGAGCAGTACTTC
. TRBJ2-7 . TRBV5-4 CASSHSSGYEQYF TGTGCCAGCAGCCACTCTTCGGGCTACGAGCAGTACTTC
. TRBJ1-1 . TRBV6-5 CASSYQTVNTEAFF TGTGCCAGCAGTTACCAGACAGTGAACACTGAAGCTTTCTTT
TRBD2 TRBJ2-3 many TRBV18 CASSSWTSGGAGDTQYF TGTGCCAGCTCATCTTGGACTAGCGGGGGGGCCGGAGATACGCAGTATTTT
TRBD2 TRBJ2-5 many TRBV23-1 CASSRSGGIFQETQYF TGCGCCAGCAGTCGCTCGGGGGGGATTTTCCAAGAGACCCAGTACTTC
. TRBJ1-1 many TRBV7-2 CASSSRFMNTEAFF TGTGCCAGCAGTTCCCGTTTCATGAACACTGAAGCTTTCTTT
. TRBJ2-1 many TRBV12-3/TRBV12-4 CASKDNRWTNEQFF TGTGCCAGCAAGGATAATCGCTGGACCAATGAGCAGTTCTTC
. TRBJ2-3 many TRBV27 CASSLNGALIGTDTQYF TGTGCCAGCAGTCTCAACGGCGCCCTGATAGGCACAGATACGCAGTATTTT
TRBD1 TRBJ2-7 many TRBV6-1 CASSDPGQASYEQYF TGTGCCAGCAGTGATCCGGGACAGGCATCCTACGAGCAGTACTTC
TRBD2 TRBJ2-1 . TRBV5-1 CASSLATSGYNEQFF TGCGCCAGCAGCCTAGCGACTAGCGGTTACAATGAGCAGTTCTTC
. TRBJ2-4 . TRBV7-9 CASSLGTRYVQYF TGTGCCAGCAGCTTGGGGACCCGTTACGTTCAGTACTTC
TRBD1 TRBJ2-4 . TRBV12-3/TRBV12-4 CASSWAGTGRTLAKNIQYF TGTGCCAGCAGCTGGGCCGGGACAGGGAGGACTCTAGCCAAAAACATTCAGTACTTC
TRBD2 TRBJ2-4 many TRBV7-6 CASSLGTSGSLSIQYF TGTGCCAGCAGCTTAGGGACTAGCGGGAGCCTTTCCATTCAGTACTTC